Here is one T cell receptor (beta chain) with its context. Its antigen is as yet unknown. The source of the sample is a study of T-cell reconstitution after alpha-beta-depleted transplantation in children. The study's findings and limits: Surviving recipient T cells and thymic progenitors underlay high day-60 TCRbeta diversity in some patients. Several hundred expanded graft clones reportedly gave rise to the alpha-beta T cells present about two months after transplant. After one year, T-cell counts and TCRbeta diversity mostly came from new T cells.

Germline V gene sequence: CDR1 SGHKS, CDR2 YYEKEE (reference sequence). The CDR3 spans 18 residues. Trimming stripped 6 bases from V and 10 bases from J, with 29 bases between. Unique molecular identifiers were used in preparing the TCRbeta library. TCRdb independently ran MiXCR on the PCR reads; one entry per CDR3 protein. The sample shows about 980,000 distinct CDR3 sequences, 25% to 30% of them seen only once. The source was PBMCs, mostly from graft donor cells, collected 360 days after TCRalphabeta/CD19-depleted stem cell transplant. The clonotype comes from a boy in the first two years of life who had a stem cell transplant for SCID, so the T cells may come from the graft donor. The V gene is TRBV5-5, the J gene TRBJ1-6; TRBD1 is a possible D gene (5 bases). The CDR3 loop reads CASTTQWDGTFLGSPLHF. In DNA, the CDR3 is TGTGCCAGCACCACCCAGTGGGACGGGACGTTTTTAGGGTCACCCCTCCACTTT.